This record covers a single T cell receptor (beta chain). Its target antigen remains unknown. No base qualities exist here, and no much larger clone lies one base off it. The data stem from a study of cytomegalovirus exposure and HLA in healthy donors (dated by TCRdb to 2016 to 2017). Looking at the study overall: An earlier analysis of 587 of the donors reported about 260 Gb of sequence data and around 100 million unique TCR beta sequences obtained from about 179 million T cells. The later analysis used no new phenotypic data to find candidate immune exposures, relying instead on TCR beta sequences and their occurrence across donors. In addition to the first cohort of 666 subjects, a separate validation cohort of approximately 110 different subjects was used. Four or five DR-DQ haplotypes were handled as single units for association and clustering because linkage in the cohort was strong. Every discovery cohort repertoire had been produced on one sequencing platform. Approximately 300 gigabases of sequencing data and around 88 million unique TCR sequences made up an early release that covered approximately 700 HLA-typed donors. A later analysis re-analyzed previously published TCR beta repertoires from approximately 700 donors and added high-resolution HLA genotyping to study TCR occurrence patterns. HLA typing included class I and class II loci at four-digit resolution. Genome-wide SNP genotypes for about 65% of the 666 donors were used in a later genetic analysis, which treated that subset as a discovery cohort. Using immunosequencing, the study profiled T cell repertoires from approximately 700 subjects and related those repertoires to cytomegalovirus serostatus. The number of typed donors differed by locus: 629-630 for A, B, C, DRB1 and DQB1; some 540 for DQA1; around 580 for DPA1; and 450 to 480 for DPB1. To predict cytomegalovirus infection status, the study brought together high-throughput TCR immunosequencing, statistical association of individual TCRs with disease status, and machine learning. Of the approximately 400 genotyped donors, less than 85% were placed in the genetic ancestry cluster associated with self-reported Caucasian donors. To decide whether each TCR beta V gene segment behaved as functional or pseudogenic, an earlier analysis of over 500 of the donors relied on high-throughput TCR beta sequencing. Among some 400 genotyped donors of the cohort, an average of 235,054 unique TCR beta nucleotide sequences were sequenced per donor, roughly 18% of them non-productive. The study was designed to test whether signatures of past pathogen exposure could be identified by cataloging public T cell receptors. Donor age, sex, ethnicity and CMV serostatus were compiled alongside the repertoire data. Results the study describes overall, beyond this receptor: The study gave a list of under 200 TCR beta chains associated with cytomegalovirus. In a later analysis, the rate of TCR association differed among HLA loci, with DRB1 alleles having the most associated TCRs and HLA-C alleles having the fewest. This cohort had only TCR beta chains sequenced, and the lack of alpha or paired-chain data limited which features could be detected. When HLA alleles, especially DR and DQ, strongly co-occurred, attributing TCR associations to individual alleles was difficult. A later analysis found that most CMV-associated TCR beta chains appeared HLA-restricted, with HLA associations seemingly driven largely by CMV exposure. Roughly uniform sequencing depth across donors was assumed in presence/absence analyses, although this assumption may not hold. The only immune exposure information available for the cohort was CMV serostatus. In a later analysis, several top co-occurrence clusters were reported to appear linked to parvovirus B19, influenza, CMV and Epstein-Barr virus. The sequencing pipeline was judged likely to have produced a cluster of highly shared sequence variants as a technical artifact. Compared with equally common non-associated chains, HLA-associated TCR beta chains in a later analysis were more clonally expanded and had lower generation probabilities. A later analysis associated about 17,000 TCR beta sequences with specific HLA alleles at a false discovery rate of 0.05. Because HLA typing was unavailable for some donors at each locus, only the typed subset was used in association tests. An earlier analysis of approximately 500 of the donors showed that most TCR beta V segments appeared in productive rearrangements either about 87% or about 30% of the time, which broadly matched IMGT annotations. In both the original and validation cohorts, the classifier was reported to diagnose cytomegalovirus status with high specificity and sensitivity. Correlated functional status among segregating V segments might be attributable to linkage disequilibrium, but an unknown experimental factor could not be ruled out. A later genetic analysis associated a missense DCLRE1C variant with V-gene and J-gene trimming of TCR beta chains, and an independent cohort replicated the association. The earlier analysis of about 600 of the donors excluded seventeen rarely observed V segments, including chromosome 9 orphons, because counts were too low. A further reported finding was that TCR beta sequences accurately predicted the HLA-A and HLA-B alleles for most subjects in the first cohort. According to a later genetic analysis, donors in an Asian-associated ancestry cluster had fewer N-insertions in productive TCRs than the roughly 700-donor mean. In vitro tests confirmed that a few of the cytomegalovirus-associated TCR beta chains recognize cytomegalovirus antigens. Most TCR sequences were observed very rarely across donors, whereas some public TCRs were present in many individuals. The authors suggested that the approach could potentially be generalized to other disease states and immunological phenotypes. The 87-base-pair reads could not distinguish some IMGT-functional V segments, including TRBV6-2 and TRBV6-3, so those segments were excluded.

The library was built by means of the immunoSEQ multiplex PCR assay. For the multiplex PCR, a mixture combining 60 forward primers for TCR Vbeta segments and 13 reverse primers for TCR Jbeta segments was used. A multiplex PCR assay on genomic DNA amplified the CDR3 region of rearranged TCR beta genes. On the Illumina HiSeq System, the amplified TCR beta libraries were sequenced as 87-base-pair reads. The study's own analysis went as follows. In a later analysis, some 80 million unique TCR beta chains were counted across the roughly 610 repertoires, and approximately 11 million of these chains were shared by at least two donors. Raw reads were error-corrected and collapsed into unique sequences with a nearest-neighbor algorithm that merged closely related sequences to remove PCR and sequencing errors. Alignment of CDR3 sequences to IMGT reference sequences was used to assign V, D and J gene segments. For a sequence to be retained, at least a six-nucleotide match to both a V gene segment and a J gene segment was required. Rearrangements were called productive when the CDR3 lacked stop codons and stayed in frame with V and J; all others were non-productive. CDR3 was defined by IMGT convention, running from the second conserved V-encoded cysteine to the conserved J-encoded phenylalanine. In an earlier analysis of more than 550 of the donors, sequences lacking an unambiguous match to a single V gene segment were excluded. An earlier analysis of 587 of the donors classified V segments as functional when productive rearrangements were above 56.7% and as segregating when the standard deviation between donors was above 5%. A statistical classification framework was built to diagnose cytomegalovirus status from the catalog of TCR beta chain sequences. V and J gene assignment, in a later analysis, came from comparing TCR nucleotide sequences with IMGT/GENE-DB human TR gene sequences. The TCRdist pipeline was used in a later analysis to assign CDR3 sequences and most-parsimonious VDJ recombination scenarios. A later analysis defined each TCR beta chain by its CDR3 amino acid sequence plus V-gene family, and excluded reads lacking a unique V-gene family. In a later analysis, a few hundred highly shared, low-generation-probability nucleotide sequences were removed to address suspected cross-contamination and a sequencing artifact. For each public chain, a later analysis derived a clonal expansion index from normalized ranks of inferred template counts within each repertoire. In a later analysis, generation probabilities were computed using a VDJ recombination model fitted to out-of-frame rearrangements, and the results were checked against IGoR. Hypergeometric tests were used in a later analysis to score TCR-TCR, TCR-HLA and TCR-CMV co-occurrence, with a repertoire-size bias correction applied to the TCR pairs. A later analysis estimated false discovery rates by permuting HLA or CMV assignments 20 times. In a later analysis, co-occurring TCRs were grouped using DBSCAN, and TCRdist sequence similarity was added for clustering within HLA-allele-positive subsets. For co-occurrence clustering, repertoires with fewer than 30,000 or more than 120,000 public chains were excluded, along with 5 or 6 repertoires with anomalous nucleotide sharing. The table comes from immuneACCESS by way of TCRdb, which keeps in-frame sequences with V and J called. Part of the clones is missing from these tables; in studies checked, under half for an unresolved V gene and the rest for unknown reasons. D and trimming were read from the DNA, whereas the V and J calls and clone size are those reported in that table. For this sample the table gives around 100,000 clones, of which 74% were detected only once. The top ten constitute 2.6% of the sample.

In total, just over 650 healthy bone marrow donors made up the cohort. All cohort members were sampled while nominally healthy, although unrecorded immune exposures were likely present. The donor was CMV seropositive and was included in the group of some 290 seropositive cohort members. A peripheral blood sample was collected from each donor, and TCR beta sequencing was performed on peripheral blood mononuclear cells. Genomic DNA was extracted from the blood cell samples with the Qiagen DNeasy Blood Extraction Kit. V ends up 6 bases short and J 8 bases short, with an unmatched junction base count of 6. The CDR1 and CDR2 encoded by the germline V gene are MNHNS and SASEGT. The CDR3 spans 14 residues, from the cysteine through the phenylalanine. The CDR3 DNA has 42 bases and is translated from base 1.

This receptor was taken from a man aged 45 to 65 in good health and CMV-seropositive. Here the chain combines TRBV6-1 and TRBJ1-6; 8 bases in the middle match TRBD1. The sample taken for sequencing was PBMCs. The CDR3 in this case is CASSSGQVDSPLHF. The nucleotide sequence is given as TGTGCCAGCAGCTCGGGACAGGTAGATTCACCCCTCCACTTT.